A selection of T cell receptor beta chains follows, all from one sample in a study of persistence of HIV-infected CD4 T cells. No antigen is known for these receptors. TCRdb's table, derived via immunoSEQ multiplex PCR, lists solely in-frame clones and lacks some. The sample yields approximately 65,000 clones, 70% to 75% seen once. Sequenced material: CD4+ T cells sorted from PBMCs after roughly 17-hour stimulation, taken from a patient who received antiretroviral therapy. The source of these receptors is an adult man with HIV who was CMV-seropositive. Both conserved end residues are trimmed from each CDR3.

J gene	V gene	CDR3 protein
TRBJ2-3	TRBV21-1	ASSKGATQDKPPTQY
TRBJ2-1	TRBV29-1	SVTDRDRGFNNEQF
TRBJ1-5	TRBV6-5	ASSYRQGNQPQH
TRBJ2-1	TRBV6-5	ASSYGSGGKRNEQF
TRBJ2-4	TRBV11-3	ASSSGQGNIQY
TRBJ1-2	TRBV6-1	ASSERGTGGRGYT
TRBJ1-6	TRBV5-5	ASSWGRGGGRDSPLH
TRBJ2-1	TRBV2	ASRVTGAEQF
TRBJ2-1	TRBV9	ASSPRAGLPSEQF
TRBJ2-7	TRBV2	ASRGDTSYEQY
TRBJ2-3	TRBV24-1	ATSDLRAGRTDTQY
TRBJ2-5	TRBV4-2	ASSQFKSSQETQY
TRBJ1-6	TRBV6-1	ASSASPPGLGSPLH